What follows are 17 T cell receptor beta chains derived from one specimen sequenced in a study of cytomegalovirus exposure and HLA in healthy donors (dated by TCRdb to 2015 to 2018). The receptor library was made with the immunoSEQ multiplex PCR assay. For the multiplex PCR, a mixture combining 60 forward primers for TCR Vbeta segments and 13 reverse primers for TCR Jbeta segments was used. Entries here come from immuneACCESS through TCRdb and include only in-frame sequences with V and J called. Some clones fail to appear in such tables; in the studies checked, an unresolved V gene covers under half of the shortfall, and the cause of the remainder is unknown. This sample comprises 160,000 or so clones, over 75% of them detected only once. The biggest ten clones account for about 1.3% of the sample. Sequencing was performed on PBMCs. The receptor set was obtained from a woman aged 25 to 39 in good health and CMV-seronegative.

The chain uses TRBV27 and TRBJ1-1, with a tentative D call TRBD1 (6 bases). Between the trimmed V and J ends, which lost 2 bases and 0 bases, there was a span of 7 bases. The germline V gene has CDR1 MNHEY and CDR2 SMNVEV (reference sequence). The CDR3 loop spans 14 amino acids. Here the CDR3 DNA reads TGTGCCAGCAGTTTAGACAGGATGAACACTGAAGCTTTCTTT. Protein: CASSLDRMNTEAFF.

The rearrangement links TRBV10-3 to TRBJ1-1; D is possibly TRBD1 (6 bases). The V end lost 4 bases, the J end lost 3 bases, and 18 bases lay between the germline ends. This CDR3 spans 16 amino acids. CDR1 ENHRY and CDR2 SYGVKD come from the germline V gene. Written as DNA, the CDR3 is TGTGCCATCAGTGGTAGGGGGTGGGAGTTGGACACTGAAGCTTTCTTT. This translates into CAISGRGWELDTEAFF.

This clone showed up just a few times. The V call is TRBV5-1, the J call TRBJ1-1; D is possibly TRBD1 (6 bases). Germline CDR1 SGHRS, CDR2 YFSETQ. Trimming took 4 bases from V and 4 from J, leaving 14 bases between them. The CDR3 runs to 14 residues. The CDR3 region has the DNA TGCGCCAGCAGCACCGGACAGATGTTCACTGAAGCTTTCTTT. It yields the protein CASSTGQMFTEAFF.

The chain carries TRBV7-9 and TRBJ2-3, with 10 bases lining up with TRBD1. Germline trimming cut 4 bases from V and 0 bases from J; bases unmatched to any gene: 4. Germline loops: CDR1 SEHNR, CDR2 FQNEAQ (reference sequence). This CDR3 has 16 amino acids. The CDR3 nucleotides read TGTGCCAGCAGCTCGGGACAGGGGATTAGCACAGATACGCAGTATTTT. It encodes CASSSGQGISTDTQYF.

DNA for the CDR3: TGTGCCAGCAGCGTAGGGGTTAGCGAAGGGACCCAGTACTTC. The encoded protein is CASSVGVSEGTQYF. V usage is TRBV9 and J usage is TRBJ2-5; a possible D gene is TRBD2 (5 bases). The V gene's germline CDR1 is SGDLS and CDR2 YYNGEE. The CDR3 runs to 14 residues. Trimming stripped 0 bases from V and 7 bases from J, with 13 bases between.

This clone turned up a few times. The rearrangement links TRBV4-1 to TRBJ2-1, with D unresolved. This CDR3 contains 16 residues. Between the trimmed V and J ends, which lost 1 base and 7 bases, there was a span of 17 bases. Germline V lookup: CDR1 MGHRA, CDR2 YSYEKL. The CDR3 DNA reads as TGCGCCAGCAGCCAAGTAGATCTCGGGTTTGTAAATGAGCAGTTCTTC. Translation: CASSQVDLGFVNEQFF.

The rearrangement joins TRBV2 to TRBJ2-3; 12 bases match TRBD2. CDR1 is SNHLY and CDR2 is FYNNEI in the germline V gene. The CDR3 consists of 15 residues. Trimming cost V 7 bases and J 5 bases; bases outside gene matches: 7. CDR3 amino acids: CASTRLAGGQDTQYF. The CDR3 DNA reads as TGTGCCAGCACGAGGCTAGCGGGGGGGCAAGATACGCAGTATTTT.

This clone was seen more than once but under ten times. The rearrangement joins TRBV12-5 to TRBJ1-2, with TRBD1 identical over 7 bases. This CDR3 spans 13 amino acids. J gave up 4 bases and V 7 bases, and 6 bases lay outside the gene matches. Germline CDR1 LGHNT, CDR2 FRNRAP. The CDR3 bases are TGTGCTAGTGCCCGACAGGGTTCCTATGGCTACACCTTC. Translating it yields CASARQGSYGYTF.

V gene TRBV5-6 combines with J gene TRBJ1-5, with TRBD1 identical over 9 bases. Germline assignment: CDR1 SGHDT and CDR2 YYEEEE. The CDR3 extends over 16 amino acids. V lost 5 bases, J lost 4 bases, and 10 bases stayed unmatched. The CDR3 DNA is TGTGCCAGCAGTTTTTTCCAGGGACAGGGAAATCAGCCCCAGCATTTT. Its protein is CASSFFQGQGNQPQHF.

V gene TRBV5-4 combines with J gene TRBJ2-2, with TRBD2 matching over 12 bases. This CDR3 comprises 15 residues. In germline, CDR1 is SGHNT, CDR2 YYREEE (reference sequence). The J segment lost 6 bases and the V segment lost 0 bases, leaving 0 bases of the junction unmatched. CDR3 nucleotides: TGTGCCAGCAGCTTGGCTAGCGGGGGGGCCGGGGAGCTGTTTTTT. It translates to CASSLASGGAGELFF.

A word on this clone: Other DNA sequences in the same sample also yield this CDR3. The gene calls are TRBV18 and TRBJ2-5; the D is unclear. V dropped 3 bases and J dropped 5 bases, with 7 bases sitting between them. The germline CDR1 and CDR2 sequences are KGHSH and LQKENI. There are 12 residues in the CDR3. In nucleotides, the CDR3 is TGTGCCAGCTCACCGCTAGAGGAGACCCAGTACTTC. Protein: CASSPLEETQYF.

The chain is built from TRBV30 and TRBJ2-3; D gene unclear. The germline V and J ends were trimmed by 5 bases and 6 bases, with 15 bases remaining between them. Germline V gene lookup returns CDR1 GTSNPN and CDR2 SVGIG (reference sequence). The CDR3 is made up of 13 amino acids. CDR3 DNA: TGTGCCTGGGCGAGGCGAGAGAGGGATACGCAGTATTTT. This codes for CAWARRERDTQYF. Variable domain in full (rest from reference TRBV30 and TRBJ2-3): SQTIHQWPATLVQPVGSPLSLECTVEGTSNPNLYWYRQAAGRGLQLLFYSVGIGQISSEVPQNLSASRPQDRQFILSSKKLLLSDSGFYLCAWARRERDTQYFGPGTRLTVL.

The chain recombines TRBV28 with TRBJ1-4, with 7 bases identical to TRBD1. Losses at the gene ends were 7 bases for V and 2 bases for J; bases not matched to a gene: 1. Germline V gene lookup returns CDR1 MDHEN and CDR2 SYDVKM. The CDR3 totals 13 residues. The CDR3 DNA reads TGTGCCAGCACCAGGGGGACTAATGAAAAACTGTTTTTT. Its translation is CASTRGTNEKLFF.

V usage is TRBV2 and J usage is TRBJ1-1; possibly TRBD1 for D (5 bases). Germline loops: CDR1 SNHLY, CDR2 FYNNEI. The CDR3 is made up of 13 amino acids. V shed 7 bases and J shed 6 bases, with 15 bases lying between them. The CDR3 loop is CASTYRGTPEAFF. The CDR3 DNA reads as TGTGCCAGCACGTATAGGGGAACCCCTGAAGCTTTCTTT.

CDR3 residues: CASLLPGGNEQFF. CDR3 DNA: TGTGCCAGCTTACTTCCAGGGGGCAATGAGCAGTTCTTC. The chain uses TRBV18 and TRBJ2-1; TRBD1 agrees at 7 bases. The CDR3 runs 13 residues. Per the germline V gene, CDR1 is KGHSH and CDR2 is LQKENI. V dropped 7 bases and J dropped 6; count of bases not matched to a gene: 6.

J is TRBJ2-5 and V is TRBV7-9; TRBD1 is a possible D gene (5 bases). The CDR3 has 15 amino acids. The germline V gene encodes CDR1 SEHNR and CDR2 FQNEAQ (reference sequence). The V and J ends lost 5 bases and 9 bases respectively, with 22 bases between them. The CDR3 sequence is CASSPGRVSPGSQYF. For the CDR3, the DNA is TGTGCCAGCAGCCCAGGACGGGTTTCCCCAGGGTCCCAGTACTTC. The full variable domain, with the rest looked up from reference TRBV7-9 and TRBJ2-5, is DTGVSQNPRHKITKRGQNVTFRCDPISEHNRLYWYRQTLGQGPEFLTYFQNEAQLEKSRLLSDRFSAERPKGSFSTLEIQRTEQGDSAMYLCASSPGRVSPGSQYFGPGTRLLVL.

This chain connects TRBV7-8 to TRBJ2-2; possible D gene TRBD2, 6 bases. V lost 3 bases and J 5 bases, leaving 19 bases between the germline ends. CDR1 and CDR2 from the germline V gene are SGHVS and FQNEAQ. The CDR3 loop spans 17 amino acids. The CDR3 nucleotides are TGTGCCAGCAGCTTTATATGGAGGACGGGGGAGACCGGGGAGCTGTTTTTT. This gives the protein CASSFIWRTGETGELFF.